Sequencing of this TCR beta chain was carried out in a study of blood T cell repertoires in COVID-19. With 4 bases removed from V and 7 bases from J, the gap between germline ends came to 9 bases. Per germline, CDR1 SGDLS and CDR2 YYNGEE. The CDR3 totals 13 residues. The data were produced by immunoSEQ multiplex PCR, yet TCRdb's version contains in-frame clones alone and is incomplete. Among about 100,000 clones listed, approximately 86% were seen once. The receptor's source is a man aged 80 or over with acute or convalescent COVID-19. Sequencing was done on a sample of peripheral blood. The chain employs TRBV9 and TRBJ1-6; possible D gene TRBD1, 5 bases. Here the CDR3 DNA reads TGTGCCAGCAGCTCCCACAGGAATTCACCCCTCCACTTT. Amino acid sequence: CASSSHRNSPLHF.